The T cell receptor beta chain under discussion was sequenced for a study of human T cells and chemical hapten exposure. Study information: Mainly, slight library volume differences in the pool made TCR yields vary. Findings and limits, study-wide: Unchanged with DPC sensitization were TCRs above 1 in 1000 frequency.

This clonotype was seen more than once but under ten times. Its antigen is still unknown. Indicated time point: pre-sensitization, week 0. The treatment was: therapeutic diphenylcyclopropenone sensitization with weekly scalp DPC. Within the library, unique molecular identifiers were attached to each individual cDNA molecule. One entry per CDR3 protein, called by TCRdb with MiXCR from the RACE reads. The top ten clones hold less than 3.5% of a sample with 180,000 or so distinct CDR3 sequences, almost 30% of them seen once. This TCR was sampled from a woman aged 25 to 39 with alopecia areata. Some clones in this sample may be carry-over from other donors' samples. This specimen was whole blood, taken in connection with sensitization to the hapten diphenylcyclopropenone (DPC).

The CDR3 protein is CASSFQGLAAGELFF. The DNA of the CDR3 is TGTGCCAGCAGTTTTCAGGGTCTAGCCGCCGGGGAGCTGTTTTTT. J is TRBJ2-2 and V is TRBV28, with D perhaps matching TRBD1 or TRBD2 (5 bases each). This CDR3 comprises 15 residues. CDR1 is MDHEN, CDR2 SYDVKM, per germline. The V end was cut by 3 bases, the J end by 6 bases, with 14 bases between.